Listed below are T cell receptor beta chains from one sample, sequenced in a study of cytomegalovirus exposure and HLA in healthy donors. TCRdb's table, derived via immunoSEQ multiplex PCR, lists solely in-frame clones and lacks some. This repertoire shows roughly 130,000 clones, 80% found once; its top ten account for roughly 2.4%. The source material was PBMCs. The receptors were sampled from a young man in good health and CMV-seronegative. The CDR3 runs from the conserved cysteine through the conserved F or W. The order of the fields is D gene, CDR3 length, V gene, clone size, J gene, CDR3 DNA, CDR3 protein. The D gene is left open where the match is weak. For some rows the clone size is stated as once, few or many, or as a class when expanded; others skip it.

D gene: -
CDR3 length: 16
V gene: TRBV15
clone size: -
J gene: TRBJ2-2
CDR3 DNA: TGTGCCACCAGCAGAGATGGAGGGGATCGCGGCGGGGAGCTGTTTTTT
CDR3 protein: CATSRDGGDRGGELFF

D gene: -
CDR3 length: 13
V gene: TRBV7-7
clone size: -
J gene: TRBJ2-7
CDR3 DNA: TGTGCCAGCAGCTCGGGGGTGGTCTACGAGCAGTACTTC
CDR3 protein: CASSSGVVYEQYF

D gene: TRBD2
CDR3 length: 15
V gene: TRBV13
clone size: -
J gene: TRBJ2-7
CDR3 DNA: TGTGCCAGCAGCTCCAGGACTAGCGGACTCTACGAGCAGTACTTC
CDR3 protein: CASSSRTSGLYEQYF

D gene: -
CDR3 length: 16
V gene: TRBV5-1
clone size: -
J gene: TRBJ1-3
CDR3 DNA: TGCGCCAGCAGCTTGGGGTCAGGGTGGTCCGGAAACACCATATATTTT
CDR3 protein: CASSLGSGWSGNTIYF

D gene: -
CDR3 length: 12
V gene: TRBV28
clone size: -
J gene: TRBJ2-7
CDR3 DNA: TGTGCCAGCAGTACTAGACCCTACGAGCAGTACTTC
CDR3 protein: CASSTRPYEQYF

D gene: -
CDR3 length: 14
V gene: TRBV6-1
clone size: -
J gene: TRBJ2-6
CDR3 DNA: TGTGCCAGCACCCCCCTGCCCAGAGCCAACGTCCTGACTTTC
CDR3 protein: CASTPLPRANVLTF

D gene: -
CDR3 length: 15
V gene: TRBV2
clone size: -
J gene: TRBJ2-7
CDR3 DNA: TGTGCCAGCACCCCTATTGGGGGGAGCGAGGAAGAGCAGTACTTC
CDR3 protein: CASTPIGGSEEEQYF

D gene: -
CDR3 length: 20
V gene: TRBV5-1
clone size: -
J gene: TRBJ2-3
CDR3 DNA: TGCGCCAGCAGCGGACTTGGACAGCCGACCAGTCGGTGGGACACAGATACGCAGTATTTT
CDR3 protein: CASSGLGQPTSRWDTDTQYF

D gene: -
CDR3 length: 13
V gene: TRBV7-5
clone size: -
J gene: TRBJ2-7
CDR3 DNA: TGTGCCAGACGACCTAGCGGGAGTTACGAGCAGTACTTC
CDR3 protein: CARRPSGSYEQYF

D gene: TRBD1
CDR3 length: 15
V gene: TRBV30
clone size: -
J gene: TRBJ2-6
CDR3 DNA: TGTGCCAGGGACAGGGCCACCTCTGGGGCCAACGTCCTGACTTTC
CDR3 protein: CARDRATSGANVLTF

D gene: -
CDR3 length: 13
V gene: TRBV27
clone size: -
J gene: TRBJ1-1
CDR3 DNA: TGTGCCAGCAGTCCCCAGATCTACACTGAAGCTTTCTTT
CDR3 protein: CASSPQIYTEAFF

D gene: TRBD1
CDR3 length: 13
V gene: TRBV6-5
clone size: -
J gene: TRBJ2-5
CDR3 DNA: TGTGCCAGCAGTACCGGGACAGAAGAGACCCAGTACTTC
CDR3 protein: CASSTGTEETQYF

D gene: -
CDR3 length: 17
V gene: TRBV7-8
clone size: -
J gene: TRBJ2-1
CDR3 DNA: TGTGCCAGCAGCTTAGTATCGGGTTCTACGCAGAACAATGAGCAGTTCTTC
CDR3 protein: CASSLVSGSTQNNEQFF

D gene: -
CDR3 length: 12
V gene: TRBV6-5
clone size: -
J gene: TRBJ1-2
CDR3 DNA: TGTGCCAGCAGTTCAGACACCTATGGCTACACCTTC
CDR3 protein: CASSSDTYGYTF

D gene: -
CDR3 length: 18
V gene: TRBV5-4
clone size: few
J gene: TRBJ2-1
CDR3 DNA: TGTGCCAGCAGCTTGGGGTTGGGGGGCGGGAGAACCTACAATGAGCAGTTCTTC
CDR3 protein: CASSLGLGGGRTYNEQFF

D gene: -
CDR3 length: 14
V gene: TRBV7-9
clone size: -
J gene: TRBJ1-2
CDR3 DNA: TGTGCCAGCAGCTTTTTAGTAGCTGCTGATGGCTACACCTTC
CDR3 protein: CASSFLVAADGYTF

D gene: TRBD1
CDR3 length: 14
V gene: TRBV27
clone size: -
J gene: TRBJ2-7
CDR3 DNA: TGTGCCAGCAGTTTAGCAGGGGGCTCTCACGAGCAGTACTTC
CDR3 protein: CASSLAGGSHEQYF

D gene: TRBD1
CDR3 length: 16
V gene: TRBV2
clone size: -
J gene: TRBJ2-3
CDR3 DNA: TGTGCCAGCAGCTGGGGCCATGGACAGGGGTCAGATACGCAGTATTTT
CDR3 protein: CASSWGHGQGSDTQYF

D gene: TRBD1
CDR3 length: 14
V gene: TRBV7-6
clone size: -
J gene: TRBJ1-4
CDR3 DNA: TGTGCCAGCTCCAGGACAGGAAATAATGAAAAACTGTTTTTT
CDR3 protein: CASSRTGNNEKLFF

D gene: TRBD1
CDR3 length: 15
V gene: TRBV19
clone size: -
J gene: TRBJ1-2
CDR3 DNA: TGTGCCAGCTCCCCAGGGGGGACAACTAACTATGGCTACACCTTC
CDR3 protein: CASSPGGTTNYGYTF

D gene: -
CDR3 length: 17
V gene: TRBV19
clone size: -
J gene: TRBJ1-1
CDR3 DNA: TGTGCCAGTAGTATAGTAATAGGGCGGGACCAAAACACTGAAGCTTTCTTT
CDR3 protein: CASSIVIGRDQNTEAFF

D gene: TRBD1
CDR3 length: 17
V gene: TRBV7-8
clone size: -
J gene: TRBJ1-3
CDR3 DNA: TGTGCCAGCAGCTTGGGCTCGGACAGGGGTTCTGGAAACACCATATATTTT
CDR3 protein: CASSLGSDRGSGNTIYF

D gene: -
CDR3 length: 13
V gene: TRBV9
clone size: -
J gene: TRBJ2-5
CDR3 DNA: TGTGCCGCCCTTTTTGCGGAGGAAGAGACCCAGTACTTC
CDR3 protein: CAALFAEEETQYF

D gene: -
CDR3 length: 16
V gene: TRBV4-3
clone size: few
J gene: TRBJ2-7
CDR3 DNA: TGCGCCAGCAGCCAAGATGCGGGACGGGCAGGGGGCGAGCAGTACTTC
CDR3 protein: CASSQDAGRAGGEQYF

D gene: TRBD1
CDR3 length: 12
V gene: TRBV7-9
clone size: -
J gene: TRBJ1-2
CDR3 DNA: TGTGCCAGCAGCTCCAGGGGGCTTGGCTACACCTTC
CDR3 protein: CASSSRGLGYTF

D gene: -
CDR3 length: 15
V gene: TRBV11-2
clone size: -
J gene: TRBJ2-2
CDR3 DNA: TGTGCCAGCAGTCCCGAGCGGGTTTACACCGGGGAGCTGTTTTTT
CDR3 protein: CASSPERVYTGELFF

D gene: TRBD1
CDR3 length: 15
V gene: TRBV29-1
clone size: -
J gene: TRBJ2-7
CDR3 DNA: TGCAGCGTTGAAGCGCGGACAGGGGACTCCTACGAGCAGTACTTC
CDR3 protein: CSVEARTGDSYEQYF

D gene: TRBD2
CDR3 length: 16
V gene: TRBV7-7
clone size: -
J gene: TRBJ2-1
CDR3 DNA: TGTGCTAGCAGCTTAGTGAGCGGGAGCTCCTACAATGAGCAGTTCTTC
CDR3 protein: CASSLVSGSSYNEQFF

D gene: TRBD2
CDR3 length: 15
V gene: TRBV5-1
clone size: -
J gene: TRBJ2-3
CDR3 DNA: TGCGCCAGCAGCTTTGGGGGGGGAAGCACAGATACGCAGTATTTT
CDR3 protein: CASSFGGGSTDTQYF

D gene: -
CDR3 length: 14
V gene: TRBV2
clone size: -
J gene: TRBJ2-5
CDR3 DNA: TGTGCCAGCAGTCTAACGGTCCCAGGGGAGACCCAGTACTTC
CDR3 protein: CASSLTVPGETQYF

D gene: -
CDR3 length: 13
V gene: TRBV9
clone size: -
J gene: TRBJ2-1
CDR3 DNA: TGTGCCAGCAGCGCGGGATTCTACAATGAGCAGTTCTTC
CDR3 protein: CASSAGFYNEQFF

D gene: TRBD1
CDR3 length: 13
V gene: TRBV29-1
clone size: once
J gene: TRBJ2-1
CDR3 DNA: TGCAGCGTTTTTGGGGACAGGGGTAGGGAGCAGTTCTTC
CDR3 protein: CSVFGDRGREQFF

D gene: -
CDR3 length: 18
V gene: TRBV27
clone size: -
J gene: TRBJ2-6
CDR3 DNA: TGTGCCAGCAGGGGGGGAGAAACCCCCTCCTCTGGGGCCAACGTCCTGACTTTC
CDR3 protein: CASRGGETPSSGANVLTF

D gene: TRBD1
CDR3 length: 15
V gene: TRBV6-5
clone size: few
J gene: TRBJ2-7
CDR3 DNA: TGTGCCAGCAGTTACTCAGGGACAGCCCAGTACGAGCAGTACTTC
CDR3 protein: CASSYSGTAQYEQYF

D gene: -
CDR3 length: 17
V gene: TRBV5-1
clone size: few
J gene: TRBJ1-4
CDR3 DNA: TGCGCCAGCAGCTTGGCGGAGGTCCCGGACCAAAATGAAAAACTGTTTTTT
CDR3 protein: CASSLAEVPDQNEKLFF